This record covers a single TCR beta chain. These data belong to a study of blood T cell repertoires in COVID-19. Overall study context: Whether acute or convalescent, the COVID-19 samples came from the United States, Italy and Spain. PBMCs, B-cell-depleted T cells, or T cells provided the cDNA or gDNA that made up the material.

During active infection, Seattle patients enrolled and were then monitored through disease. Authors' analysis steps: The assay estimated nucleated cells by amplifying reference gene primers. Produced via immunoSEQ multiplex PCR; TCRdb's table is partial and in-frame only. V, J and clone size derive from that table, while D and trimming were established from the DNA sequence. Of 75,000 to 90,000 clones in the sample, around 78% were seen once. This clonotype was sampled from a man aged 55 to 70 with COVID-19, enrolled during active disease. Sequenced sample: peripheral blood.

The CDR3: CAITPVLPNGNTIYF. DNA of the CDR3: TGTGCCATCACCCCGGTCTTACCCAATGGAAACACCATATATTTT. V usage is TRBV10-3 and J usage is TRBJ1-3; D call uncertain. Trimming cost V 7 bases and J 3 bases, with 16 bases left between them. There are 15 residues in the CDR3. CDR1 and CDR2 from the germline V gene are ENHRY and SYGVKD.